This T cell receptor (beta chain) was retrieved from a study of Graves' ophthalmopathy and Graves' hyperthyroidism. V was shortened by 1 base and J by 4 bases, with 12 bases between the two germline ends. Germline V gene data show CDR1 as SQVTM and CDR2 as ANQGSEA. The CDR3 is made up of 14 amino acids. This clonotype has a handful of counts. Amplifying from RNA transcripts, the study obtained TCR beta CDR3 regions. After a first-round RT-PCR with HTBI primers, a second-round multiplex PCR was run. TCRdb used MiXCR to reprocess the multiplex PCR reads, holding one entry per CDR3 protein. In the table there are about 740,000 distinct CDR3 sequences, 40% of which are singletons.

The specimen sequenced was peripheral blood. This TCR derives from an adult man with Graves' ophthalmopathy. The chain links TRBV29-1 to TRBJ2-3, with a tentative D call TRBD1 (6 bases). The chain's CDR3 is CSVEGQGRPDTQYF. CDR3 bases: TGCAGCGTTGAAGGCCAGGGGCGGCCAGATACGCAGTATTTT.